The 5 T cell receptor beta chains listed next were all sequenced from one sample in a study of patients and donors after allogeneic stem cell transplantation. TCRdb used MiXCR to reprocess the RT-PCR reads, holding one entry per CDR3 protein. This table has 410,000 or so distinct CDR3 sequences, 16% appearing once. The sequencing sample was made of blood, either unsorted or a sorted T cell fraction (not recorded which). Every receptor here comes from a human donor who was either an allogeneic HSCT recipient or a stem cell or donor lymphocyte infusion donor (not recorded which). It is not recorded whose cells these are; they may come from a transplant donor.

The V gene is TRBV20-1, the J gene TRBJ1-2; 8 nucleotides agree with TRBD1. Germline trimming cut 3 bases from V and 7 bases from J; bases unmatched to any gene: 10. The CDR3 extends over 14 amino acids. Germline assignment: CDR1 DFQATT and CDR2 SNEGSKA (reference sequence). CDR3: CSARRTGGLGGYTF. The CDR3 DNA reads as TGCAGTGCTAGGAGAACAGGGGGGCTAGGTGGCTACACCTTC.

The V call is TRBV15, the J call TRBJ2-1; D unclear. In germline, CDR1 is LNHNV, CDR2 YYDKDF (reference sequence). There are 12 residues in the CDR3. V was trimmed by 2 bases and J by 9 bases, leaving 8 bases between them. CDR3 DNA sequence: TGTGCCACCAGCAGATCTCCTGGTGAGCAGTTCTTC. Its protein is CATSRSPGEQFF.

This clonotype appeared many times. The gene calls are TRBV12-3 or TRBV12-4 and TRBJ2-7, with TRBD1 identical over 8 bases. This CDR3 is 14 amino acids long. After removal of 3 bases from V and 5 bases from J, the junction contained 6 bases not matched to a gene. CDR3 sequence reads: CASSFRTGLDEQYF. The CDR3 DNA follows: TGTGCCAGCAGTTTCCGGACAGGGCTTGACGAGCAGTACTTC.

The chain recombines TRBV4-3 with TRBJ2-7; D might be TRBD2 (6 bases). The CDR3 has 15 residues. V lost 0 bases and J lost 2, with 11 bases in between. In germline, CDR1 is LGHNA, CDR2 YSLEER. CDR3 nucleotides: TGCGCCAGCAGCCAAGAACGGGGGTCTCCCTACGAGCAGTACTTC. Amino acid sequence: CASSQERGSPYEQYF.

The chain recombines TRBV28 with TRBJ2-7, with 7 bases matching TRBD1. The length of the CDR3 is 14 residues. J gave up 2 bases and V 8 bases, and 9 bases lay outside the gene matches. Per germline, CDR1 MDHEN and CDR2 SYDVKM. The CDR3 is CASSLTGTAYEQYF. The CDR3 nucleotides read TGTGCCAGCTCTCTAACGGGGACAGCCTACGAGCAGTACTTC.